The T cell receptor beta chain described here comes from a study of vaccination and CD4 T cells after COVID-19. In the study overall: In culture, cells were exposed to overlapping spike peptides from SARS-CoV-2, HCoV-NL63, HCoV-OC43 and HCoV-229E.

Oncomine TCR Beta short-read sequencing was applied to DNA from cultured CD4+ T cells. MiXCR, run by TCRdb on the PCR reads, gives a single entry per CDR3 protein. The sample holds some 15,000 distinct CDR3 sequences, 53% seen once. The treatment here: approximately 10-day PBMC culture with coronavirus spike peptide pools or control peptides (ViraFEST assay). Worth noting for this clonotype: The antigen is undetermined.

Germline V lookup: CDR1 SGHAT, CDR2 FQNNGV. Trimming removed 5 bases from V and 5 bases from J; junction bases left unmatched: 2. The CDR3 has 12 residues. Sequences were obtained from CD4+ T cells from blood, cultured in vitro. The receptor comes from a human donor who had recovered from COVID-19. This sequence joins TRBV11-2 and TRBJ2-5; 7 bases are shared with TRBD1. The CDR3 reads CASSRQGETQYF. The DNA of the CDR3 is TGTGCCAGCAGCCGACAGGGTGAGACCCAGTACTTC. Full variable domain (rest looked up from reference TRBV11-2 and TRBJ2-5): EAGVAQSPRYKIIEKRQSVAFWCNPISGHATLYWYQQILGQGPKLLIQFQNNGVVDDSQLPKDRFSAERLKGVDSTLKIQPAKLEDSAVYLCASSRQGETQYFGPGTRLLVL.